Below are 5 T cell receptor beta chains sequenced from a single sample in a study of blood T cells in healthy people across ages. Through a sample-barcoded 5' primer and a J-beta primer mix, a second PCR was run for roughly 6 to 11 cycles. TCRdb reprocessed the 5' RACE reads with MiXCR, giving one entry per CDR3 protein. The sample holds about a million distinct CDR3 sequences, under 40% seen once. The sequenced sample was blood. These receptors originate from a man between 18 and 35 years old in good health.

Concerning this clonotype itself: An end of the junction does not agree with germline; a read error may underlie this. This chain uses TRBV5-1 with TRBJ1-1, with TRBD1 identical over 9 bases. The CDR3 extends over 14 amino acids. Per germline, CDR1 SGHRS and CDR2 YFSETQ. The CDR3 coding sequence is TGCGCCAGCAGCTTGGACAGGGGGCGGACTGAAGCTTACTTT. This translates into CASSLDRGRTEAYF. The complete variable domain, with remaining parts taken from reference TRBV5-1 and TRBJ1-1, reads KAGVTQTPRYLIKTRGQQVTLSCSPISGHRSVSWYQQTPGQGLQFLFEYFSETQRNKGNFPGRFSGRQFSNSRSEMNVSTLELGDSALYLCASSLDRGRTEAYFGQGTRLTVV.

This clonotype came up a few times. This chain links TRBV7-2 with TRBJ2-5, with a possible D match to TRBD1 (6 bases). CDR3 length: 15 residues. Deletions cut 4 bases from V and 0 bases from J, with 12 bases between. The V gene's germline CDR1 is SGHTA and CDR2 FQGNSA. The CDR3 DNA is TGTGCCAGCAGCTCCTGGACAGCCAACCAAGAGACCCAGTACTTC. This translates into CASSSWTANQETQYF.

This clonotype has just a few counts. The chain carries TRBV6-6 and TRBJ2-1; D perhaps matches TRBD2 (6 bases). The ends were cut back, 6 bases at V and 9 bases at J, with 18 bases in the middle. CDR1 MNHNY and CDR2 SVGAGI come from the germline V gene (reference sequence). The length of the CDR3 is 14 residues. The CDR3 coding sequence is TGTGCCAGCAGCCCAGGGACTGGTAGTCGTGAGCAGTTCTTC. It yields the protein CASSPGTGSREQFF.

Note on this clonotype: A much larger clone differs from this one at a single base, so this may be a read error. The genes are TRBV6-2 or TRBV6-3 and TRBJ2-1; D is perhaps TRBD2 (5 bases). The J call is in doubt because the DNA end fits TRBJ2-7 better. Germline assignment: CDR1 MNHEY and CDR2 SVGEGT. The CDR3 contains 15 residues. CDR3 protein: CASSPAALSYNEQYF. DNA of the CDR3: TGTGCCAGCAGTCCAGCGGCCCTCTCCTACAATGAGCAGTACTTC.

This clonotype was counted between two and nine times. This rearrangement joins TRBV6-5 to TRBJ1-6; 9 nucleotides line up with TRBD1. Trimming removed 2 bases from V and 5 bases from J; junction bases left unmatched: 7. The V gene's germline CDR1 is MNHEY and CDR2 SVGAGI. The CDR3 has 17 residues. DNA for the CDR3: TGTGCCAGCAGTTACCCCCAAGGACAGGGGAATAATTCACCCCTCCACTTT. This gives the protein CASSYPQGQGNNSPLHF.